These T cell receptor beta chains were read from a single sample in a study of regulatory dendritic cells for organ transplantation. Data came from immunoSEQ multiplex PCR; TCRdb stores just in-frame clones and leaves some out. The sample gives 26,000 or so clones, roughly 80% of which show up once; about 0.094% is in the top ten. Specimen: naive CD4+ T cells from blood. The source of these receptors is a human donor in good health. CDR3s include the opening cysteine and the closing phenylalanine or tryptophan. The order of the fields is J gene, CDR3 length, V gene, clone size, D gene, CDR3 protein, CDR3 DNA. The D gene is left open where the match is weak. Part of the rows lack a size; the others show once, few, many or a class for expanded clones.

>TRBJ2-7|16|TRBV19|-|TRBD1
CASSSLGQGNSYEQYF
TGTGCCAGTAGTTCCTTGGGACAGGGGAACTCCTACGAGCAGTACTTC
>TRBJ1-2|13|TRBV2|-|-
CASSPDKNYGYTF
TGTGCCAGCAGTCCGGACAAAAACTATGGCTACACCTTC
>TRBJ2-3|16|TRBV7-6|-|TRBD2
CASSLGIAGATDTQYF
TGTGCCAGCAGCTTAGGGATAGCGGGAGCCACAGATACGCAGTATTTT
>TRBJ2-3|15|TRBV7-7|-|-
CASSRSGNPADTQYF
TGTGCCAGCAGCCGATCAGGGAACCCCGCAGATACGCAGTATTTT
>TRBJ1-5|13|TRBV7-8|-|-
CASSFLRDQPQHF
TGTGCCAGCAGCTTCCTGCGGGATCAGCCCCAGCATTTT
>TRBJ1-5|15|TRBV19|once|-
CASSPGQNSNQPQHF
TGTGCCAGTAGTCCCGGACAGAATAGCAATCAGCCCCAGCATTTT
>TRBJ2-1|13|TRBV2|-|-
CASSVRGPGEQFF
TGTGCCAGCAGTGTCCGTGGGCCAGGAGAGCAGTTCTTC
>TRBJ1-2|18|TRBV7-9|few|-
CASSFIYPGRKEHYGYTF
TGTGCCAGCAGTTTTATCTACCCAGGGCGTAAGGAGCACTATGGCTACACCTTC
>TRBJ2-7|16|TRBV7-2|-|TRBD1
CASSYLSGTATYEQYF
TGTGCCAGCAGCTACCTCTCCGGGACAGCTACCTACGAGCAGTACTTC
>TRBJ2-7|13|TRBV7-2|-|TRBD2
CASSTSGAYEQYF
TGTGCCAGCAGTACTAGCGGGGCGTACGAGCAGTACTTC
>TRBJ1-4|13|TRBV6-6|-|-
CASRTATNEKLFF
TGTGCCAGCCGGACAGCAACTAATGAAAAACTGTTTTTT
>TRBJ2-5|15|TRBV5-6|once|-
CASSRTTLIGETQYF
TGTGCCAGCAGCCGCACCACCTTGATCGGAGAGACCCAGTACTTC
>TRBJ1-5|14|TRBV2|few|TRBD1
CASFDRAGDQPQHF
TGTGCCAGCTTTGACAGGGCGGGTGATCAGCCCCAGCATTTT
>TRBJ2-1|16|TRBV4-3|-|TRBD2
CASSQARGGLDNEQFF
TGCGCCAGCAGCCAAGCCCGGGGGGGCCTGGACAATGAGCAGTTCTTC
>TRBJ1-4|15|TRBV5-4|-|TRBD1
CASSSRQGSNEKLFF
TGTGCCAGCAGCTCCCGACAGGGGTCTAATGAAAAACTGTTTTTT
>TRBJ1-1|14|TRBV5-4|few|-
CASSLAGENTEAFF
TGTGCCAGCAGCTTGGCCGGGGAGAACACTGAAGCTTTCTTT
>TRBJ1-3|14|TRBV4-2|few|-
CASSQGATGNTIYF
TGTGCCAGCAGCCAGGGGGCTACTGGAAACACCATATATTTT
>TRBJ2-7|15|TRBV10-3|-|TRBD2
CAISDDGGAFYEQYF
TGTGCCATCAGTGATGACGGGGGGGCCTTCTACGAGCAGTACTTC
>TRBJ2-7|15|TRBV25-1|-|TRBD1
CASSSDRADIYEQYF
TGTGCCAGCAGTTCTGACAGGGCCGACATCTACGAGCAGTACTTC
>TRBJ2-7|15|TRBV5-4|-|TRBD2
CASSKGTSDSYEQYF
TGTGCCAGCAGCAAAGGGACTAGCGACTCCTACGAGCAGTACTTC
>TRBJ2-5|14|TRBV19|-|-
CASSIQGYQETQYF
TGTGCCAGTAGTATACAGGGGTACCAAGAGACCCAGTACTTC
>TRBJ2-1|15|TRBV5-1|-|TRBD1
CASSPGQGTPVDGFF
TGCGCCAGCAGCCCCGGACAGGGGACCCCCGTAGATGGGTTCTTC
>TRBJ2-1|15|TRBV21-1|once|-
CAWGQGNCPYNEQFF
-
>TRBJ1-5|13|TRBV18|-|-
CASSDFSNQPQHF
TGTGCCAGCTCAGACTTTAGCAATCAGCCCCAGCATTTT
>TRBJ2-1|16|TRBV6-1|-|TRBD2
CASSERLAGAYNEQFF
TGTGCCAGCAGTGAAAGACTAGCGGGAGCCTACAATGAGCAGTTCTTC
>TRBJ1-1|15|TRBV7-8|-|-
CASSSSGTLNTEAFF
TGTGCCAGCAGCTCCTCCGGGACATTGAACACTGAAGCTTTCTTT
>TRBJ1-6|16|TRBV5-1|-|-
CASSLAGFLANSPLHF
TGCGCCAGCAGCTTGGCGGGTTTTCTGGCGAATTCACCCCTCCACTTT
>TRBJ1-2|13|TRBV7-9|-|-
CASSLETNYGYTF
TGTGCCAGCAGCTTAGAGACAAACTATGGCTACACCTTC
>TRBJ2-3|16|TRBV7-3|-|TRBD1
CASSARQGAGTDTQYF
TGTGCCAGCAGCGCCCGACAGGGGGCGGGCACAGATACGCAGTATTTT
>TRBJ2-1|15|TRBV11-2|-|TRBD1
CASSLDRGRVDEQFF
TGTGCCAGCAGCCTCGACAGGGGGAGGGTCGATGAGCAGTTCTTC
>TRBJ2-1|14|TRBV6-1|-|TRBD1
CASSGGDRYNEQFF
TGTGCCAGCAGTGGAGGGGACAGATACAATGAGCAGTTCTTC